The 15 T cell receptor beta chains below come from one sample, sequenced in a study of identical twins. TCRdb reprocessed the 5' RACE reads with MiXCR, giving one entry per CDR3 protein. The data show some 500,000 distinct CDR3 sequences, with 22% seen just once and roughly 0.9% held by the top ten. These data were also filed under a second study, of T cells expressing NK-cell markers.

Sequencing used CD4+ T cells sorted from blood. All receptors come from a woman aged 18-30 years in good health.

The chain carries TRBV20-1 and TRBJ1-5; no firm D call. The CDR3 runs to 14 residues. Trimming removed 0 bases at V and 1 base at J, with 7 bases between. The germline CDR1 and CDR2 sequences are DFQATT and SNEGSKA (reference sequence). DNA for the CDR3: TGCAGTGCTAGAGATTACACGAGCAATCAGCCCCAGCATTTT. Translation: CSARDYTSNQPQHF.

This clonotype was picked up a small number of times. This rearrangement joins TRBV7-2 to TRBJ2-1; possibly TRBD1 for D (6 bases). Trimming removed 2 bases at V and 8 bases at J, with 16 bases between. Germline V gene lookup returns CDR1 SGHTA and CDR2 FQGNSA. The CDR3 has 15 residues. CDR3 in amino acids: CASSLRWGRADEQFF. The CDR3, as DNA: TGTGCCAGCAGCTTAAGGTGGGGGCGAGCCGATGAGCAGTTCTTC.

The CDR3 sequence: CATKRNQLAVNTGELFF. As DNA, the CDR3 is TGTGCAACCAAGAGGAACCAACTAGCGGTGAACACCGGGGAGCTGTTTTTT. V and J are TRBV27 and TRBJ2-2; 8 bases align to TRBD2. The CDR3 runs 17 residues. CDR1 MNHEY and CDR2 SMNVEV come from the germline V gene (reference sequence).

This clonotype was picked up many times. The V and J genes are TRBV5-1 and TRBJ1-2; no definite D call. Deletions cut 4 bases from V and 4 bases from J, with 8 bases between. The germline V gene has CDR1 SGHRS and CDR2 YFSETQ. CDR3 size: 12 residues. CDR3 nucleotide sequence: TGCGCCAGCAGCAGTGACATCTATGGCTACACCTTC. This codes for CASSSDIYGYTF.

J is TRBJ1-2 and V is TRBV12-3 or TRBV12-4; 7 bases align to TRBD1. CDR3 length: 12 residues. V lost 9 bases and J lost 3; bases outside the gene matches: 4. This CDR3 reads CASTGQHYGYTF. DNA of the CDR3: TGTGCCAGTACGGGACAGCACTATGGCTACACCTTC.

This clonotype was seen a few times. The genes are TRBV20-1 and TRBJ2-4; D is perhaps TRBD1 or TRBD2 (5 bases each). V shed 3 bases and J shed 3 bases, with 15 bases lying between them. Germline lookup yields CDR1 DFQATT and CDR2 SNEGSKA (reference sequence). The CDR3 extends over 15 amino acids. The CDR3 region is CSARDGAGDKNIQYF. The CDR3 DNA is TGCAGTGCTAGGGACGGGGCAGGCGACAAAAACATTCAGTACTTC.

The table lists this clonotype with a few counts. V gene TRBV5-5 combines with J gene TRBJ2-3, with a possible D match to TRBD2 (6 bases). V gave up 4 bases and J gave up 1 base, with 10 bases separating them. In germline, CDR1 is SGHKS, CDR2 YYEKEE (reference sequence). This CDR3 has 14 amino acids. The CDR3 region is CASSGGRRTDTQYF. CDR3 nucleotide sequence: TGTGCCAGCAGCGGGGGGAGGCGCACAGATACGCAGTATTTT.

This clonotype was seen a handful of times. The chain is built from TRBV30 and TRBJ1-1; D uncertain. V dropped 1 base and J dropped 6 bases, with 12 bases sitting between them. The length of the CDR3 is 13 residues. Germline assignment: CDR1 GTSNPN and CDR2 SVGIG (reference sequence). The CDR3 region has the DNA TGTGCCTGGAGTGAAAGGGTGCAGGCTGAAGCTTTCTTT. Translating it yields CAWSERVQAEAFF.

The chain combines TRBV4-3 with TRBJ2-4; the D gene could be TRBD1 or TRBD2 (5 bases each). V lost 0 bases and J 2 bases, leaving 23 bases between the germline ends. The germline V gene has CDR1 LGHNA and CDR2 YSLEER. The CDR3 sequence is 20 residues long. The CDR3 DNA follows: TGCGCCAGCAGCCAAGATTGGCAGGGAGAGTCAGGCGTATCCAAAAACATTCAGTACTTC. Protein product: CASSQDWQGESGVSKNIQYF.

This sequence joins TRBV29-1 and TRBJ2-7; D may be TRBD2 (5 bases). Per the germline V gene, CDR1 is SQVTM and CDR2 is ANQGSEA. This CDR3 is 12 amino acids long. V dropped 4 bases and J dropped 2 bases, with 9 bases sitting between them. The CDR3 loop is CSVVDYAYEQYF. The CDR3 DNA follows: TGCAGCGTTGTTGACTACGCCTACGAGCAGTACTTC.

The sample holds a few counts of this clonotype. V usage is TRBV29-1 and J usage is TRBJ1-4; TRBD1 matches 11 bases. With 7 bases clipped from V and 7 bases from J, the junction kept 17 bases outside the gene matches. Germline V gene lookup returns CDR1 SQVTM and CDR2 ANQGSEA. The CDR3 extends over 17 amino acids. The CDR3 is CSAGTGGRYARIEKLFF. The CDR3 DNA reads TGCAGCGCTGGGACAGGGGGGCGTTACGCAAGAATTGAAAAACTGTTTTTT.

The chain joins TRBV29-1 to TRBJ1-2, with D tentatively TRBD1 (5 bases). In germline, CDR1 is SQVTM, CDR2 ANQGSEA. Trimming took off 4 bases at V and 5 bases at J, with 20 bases between the two ends. The CDR3 is 15 residues long. Here the CDR3 reads CSVGQGRVDSYGYTF. Written as DNA, the CDR3 is TGCAGCGTTGGGCAGGGAAGGGTTGATTCTTATGGCTACACCTTC.

This clonotype was counted once. The J gene is TRBJ1-4, the V gene TRBV4-1, with D perhaps matching TRBD1 (5 bases). Trimming pared 5 bases from V and 8 bases from J, leaving 18 bases between. Germline CDR1 MGHRA, CDR2 YSYEKL. This CDR3 has 15 residues. This CDR3 is CASSYEGREQEKLFF. DNA of the CDR3: TGCGCCAGCAGCTACGAGGGGAGAGAGCAAGAAAAACTGTTTTTT.

There are a few counts of this clonotype. V and J are TRBV5-1 and TRBJ2-6, with D unresolved. The CDR3 is made up of 15 amino acids. Between the trimmed V and J ends, which lost 4 bases and 2 bases, there was a span of 10 bases. Germline CDR1 SGHRS, CDR2 YFSETQ. CDR3 bases: TGCGCCAGCAGCGTAACATTCACTGGGGCCAACGTCCTGACTTTC. Translation gives CASSVTFTGANVLTF.

Only a few counts were recorded for this clonotype. V and J are TRBV9 and TRBJ2-1; D may be TRBD2 (5 bases). V gave up 4 bases and J gave up 2 bases, with 13 bases separating them. Germline V gives CDR1 SGDLS, CDR2 YYNGEE. This CDR3 has 15 amino acids. The DNA of the CDR3 is TGTGCCAGCAGCTCCACTAGAGCCCCCTACAATGAGCAGTTCTTC. Encoded protein: CASSSTRAPYNEQFF. Full variable domain (missing parts from reference TRBV9 and TRBJ2-1): DSGVTQTPKHLITATGQRVTLRCSPRSGDLSVYWYQQSLDQGLQFLIQYYNGEERAKGNILERFSAQQFPDLHSELNLSSLELGDSALYFCASSSTRAPYNEQFFGPGTRLTVL.